This T cell receptor beta chain is from a study of blood T cell repertoires in COVID-19. Across the whole study: Researchers got acute and convalescent COVID-19 samples from the United States, Italy and Spain. T cells, B-cell-depleted T cells, or PBMCs supplied cDNA or gDNA.

CDR3 length equals 14 residues. CDR1 and CDR2 from the germline V gene are ENHRY and SYGVKD. J was trimmed by 0 bases and V by 6 bases; bases with no gene match: 3. In the original workflow: Amplified reference gene primers provided the basis for estimating nucleated cell counts. The assay was immunoSEQ multiplex PCR, and TCRdb's table has in-frame clones only and misses some. The V and J calls and clone size come from that table; D and trimming were worked out from the DNA. The sample has some 450,000 clones; approximately 90% are singletons. Seattle patients were enrolled while actively infected and followed longitudinally.

The V and J genes are TRBV10-3 and TRBJ2-5; 8 bases map to TRBD1. The sequence was obtained from a man between 18 and 29 years old with COVID-19, enrolled during active disease. The sample was peripheral blood. The CDR3 DNA sequence: TGTGCCATCAGCCGGGGACAGGACCAAGAGACCCAGTACTTC. This codes for CAISRGQDQETQYF.